The 10 T cell receptor beta chains below were found in one sample sequenced in a study of molecular identifiers for immune sequencing clone quantification. TCRdb passed the PCR reads through MiXCR, listing each CDR3 protein once. The data hold about half a million distinct CDR3 sequences, with around 23% observed a single time. The sequenced sample consisted of naive CD8+ T cells from blood, with Jurkat cell RNA spiked in. Subset meaning: FACS-sorted CD8+CD4-CCR7+CD45RA+ naive T cells. The receptors shown here come from a human donor in good health. Some libraries in this study had Jurkat cell RNA spiked in.

The CDR3, as DNA: TGCAGTGCTAGCCTAACGGGGGTCTACGAGCAGTACTTC. Amino acids: CSASLTGVYEQYF. The chain employs TRBV20-1 and TRBJ2-7; D possibly corresponds to TRBD2 (6 bases). Looked up from germline, CDR1 is DFQATT and CDR2 is SNEGSKA (reference sequence). V lost 3 bases and J lost 3, with 12 bases in between. The CDR3 consists of 13 residues.

Many counts were recorded for this clonotype. This chain joins TRBV28 and TRBJ2-3; D not resolved. The V end lost 5 bases, the J end lost 1 base, and 10 bases lay between the germline ends. The CDR3 length is 14 residues. Looked up from germline, CDR1 is MDHEN and CDR2 is SYDVKM. This CDR3 reads CASSRDGRTDTQYF. The CDR3 DNA reads as TGTGCCAGCAGTCGTGACGGGCGCACAGATACGCAGTATTTT. Complete variable domain (other parts from reference TRBV28 and TRBJ2-3): DVKVTQSSRYLVKRTGEKVFLECVQDMDHENMFWYRQDPGLGLRLIYFSYDVKMKEKGDIPEGYSVSREKKERFSLILESASTNQTSMYLCASSRDGRTDTQYFGPGTRLTVL.

This clonotype has a handful of counts. The rearrangement uses TRBV29-1 and TRBJ2-2; D possibly corresponds to TRBD1 (5 bases). The germline V gene encodes CDR1 SQVTM and CDR2 ANQGSEA. The CDR3 extends over 15 amino acids. V was shortened by 0 bases and J by 0 bases, with 8 bases between the two germline ends. The CDR3 region is CSVEETDANTGELFF. The CDR3 DNA reads as TGCAGCGTTGAAGAGACAGATGCGAACACCGGGGAGCTGTTTTTT.

Concerning this clonotype: Just one base apart from a much larger clone, this may be a read error. The genes are TRBV28 and TRBJ2-7; D gene ambiguous. V dropped 5 bases and J dropped 2 bases, with 16 bases sitting between them. Germline V gene sequence: CDR1 MDHEN, CDR2 SYDVKM. The CDR3 loop spans 15 amino acids. DNA of the CDR3: TGTGCCAGCAGTCCAACACGGATGAGAACCTACGAGCAGTACTTC. Translating gives CASSPTRMRTYEQYF.

In the case of this clonotype: One base away lies a much larger clone, so this may be a sequencing read error. V and J are TRBV20-1 and TRBJ2-3; tentative D call: TRBD1 (6 bases). Trimming left V 6 bases short and J 4 bases short, with 20 bases between. This CDR3 has 15 amino acids. CDR1 and CDR2 (germline): DFQATT, SNEGSKA (reference sequence). The CDR3 loop reads CSAKGVGAYPDTQYF. The CDR3 DNA is TGCAGTGCCAAGGGTGTGGGGGCCTACCCAGATACGCAGTATTTT.

There are many counts of this clonotype. The chain recombines TRBV20-1 with TRBJ1-5, with D possibly TRBD1 on 5 matching bases. Germline values: CDR1 DFQATT, CDR2 SNEGSKA (reference sequence). Trimming took 1 base from V and 3 from J, leaving 13 bases between them. This CDR3 comprises 15 residues. The CDR3 region has the DNA TGCAGTGCTAGAGCCCCAGACAGCTACAATCAGCCCCAGCATTTT. Amino acids: CSARAPDSYNQPQHF.

Only a few counts were recorded for this clonotype. The chain is built from TRBV2 and TRBJ2-7, with a weak D call TRBD1 (6 bases). Germline V gene data show CDR1 as SNHLY and CDR2 as FYNNEI. The CDR3 extends over 14 amino acids. The V and J ends lost 6 bases and 1 base respectively, with 13 bases between them. CDR3 sequence: CASRDRQGSYEQYF. The CDR3 bases are TGTGCCAGCAGGGACCGGCAGGGGTCCTACGAGCAGTACTTC.

The rearrangement joins TRBV7-6 to TRBJ2-7; D is perhaps TRBD1 (6 bases). Trimming left V 8 bases short and J 4 bases short, with 18 bases between. The CDR3 runs to 14 residues. In germline, CDR1 is SGHVS, CDR2 FNYEAQ. The DNA of the CDR3 is TGTGCCAGCGGCCAGGGACACTTGACATACGAGCAGTACTTC. Its translation is CASGQGHLTYEQYF.

V gene TRBV7-2 combines with J gene TRBJ1-2; D remains unclear. This CDR3 contains 15 residues. CDR1 SGHTA and CDR2 FQGNSA come from the germline V gene. Trimming shortened V by 10 bases and J by 2 bases, and 20 bases separated the two germline ends. The CDR3 loop is CATRLSGELNYGYTF. CDR3 bases: TGTGCCACCCGCCTTAGTGGGGAGTTAAACTATGGCTACACCTTC.

Points on this clonotype: Germline is not matched at one junction end, which may reflect a read error. The rearrangement joins TRBV29-1 to TRBJ2-7; TRBD2 might be the D (6 bases). This CDR3 contains 13 residues. From germline, CDR1 is SQVTM and CDR2 ANQGSEA. CDR3 nucleotide sequence: TGCAGCGTTACCGGAGGGACGGCTTACGAGCTGTACTTC. The encoded protein is CSVTGGTAYELYF.